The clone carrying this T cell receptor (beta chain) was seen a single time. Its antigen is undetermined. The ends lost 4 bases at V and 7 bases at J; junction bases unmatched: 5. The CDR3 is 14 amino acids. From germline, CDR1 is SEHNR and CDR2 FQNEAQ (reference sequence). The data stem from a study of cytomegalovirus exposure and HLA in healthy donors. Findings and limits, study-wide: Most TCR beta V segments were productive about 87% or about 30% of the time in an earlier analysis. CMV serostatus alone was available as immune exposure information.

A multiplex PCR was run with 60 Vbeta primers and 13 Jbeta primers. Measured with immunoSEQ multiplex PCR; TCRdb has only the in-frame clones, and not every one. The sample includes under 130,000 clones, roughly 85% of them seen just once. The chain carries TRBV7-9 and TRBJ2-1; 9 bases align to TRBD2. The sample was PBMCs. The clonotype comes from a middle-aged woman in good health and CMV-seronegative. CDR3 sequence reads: CASSSGLARNEQFF. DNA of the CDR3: TGTGCCAGCAGCTCCGGACTAGCGAGGAATGAGCAGTTCTTC.